This TCR beta chain was identified during a study of shared clonotypes between healthy human individuals. Whole-study results and caveats: Naive subsets usually exceeded memory subsets in estimated richness. All-four-donor shared clonotypes had higher generation probabilities than non-shared clonotypes did. A handful of donors showed sharing of approximately 5% of naive CD4 clonotypes.

Deletions cut 7 bases from V and 3 bases from J, with 19 bases between. Germline V lookup: CDR1 MNHNS, CDR2 SASEGT. The CDR3 runs to 15 residues. Measured with immunoSEQ multiplex PCR; TCRdb has only the in-frame clones, and not every one. Of 2 million to 2.5 million clones listed, 95% are singletons. Remarks on this clone: Its antigen is unknown.

The specimen was naive CD4+ T cells sorted from blood. Subset here: CD45RA+ positively selected. This chain uses TRBV6-1 with TRBJ2-7, with D perhaps TRBD1 (6 bases). The receptor was isolated from a man between 18 and 35 years old in good health. DNA of the CDR3: TGTGCCAGCACCCCTGAGACAGGTACTCTCTACGAGCAGTACTTC. The encoded protein is CASTPETGTLYEQYF.